The clone carrying this TCR beta chain was recorded at least ten times. The target antigen is unknown. This likely comes from a read error, as the CDR3 has no conserved phenylalanine or tryptophan at its end. The data are from a study of Graves' ophthalmopathy and Graves' hyperthyroidism. Regarding the study as a whole: Most clonotypes expanded in thyroid above 0.001 frequency were present in blood too.

RNA transcripts were the source from which TCR beta CDR3 regions were amplified. Second-round multiplex PCR came after a first-round RT-PCR that employed HTBI primers. From the multiplex PCR reads, TCRdb called clonotypes with MiXCR, one entry per CDR3 protein. The sample holds around 400,000 distinct CDR3 sequences, 20% to 25% seen once. The CDR3 is 15 residues long. V gave up 6 bases and J gave up 4 bases; unmatched junction bases: 7. The chain combines TRBV12-3 or TRBV12-4 with TRBJ1-5; 9 positions agree with TRBD1. This receptor was identified in a woman aged 18-35 years with stable Graves' hyperthyroidism. The sequencing input was peripheral blood. The CDR3 region has the DNA TGTGCCAGCAGCGTGACAGGGGGAACGAATCAGCCCCAGCATTTG. Residues: CASSVTGGTNQPQHL.